The 17 T cell receptor beta chains below all came from one sample that was sequenced in a study of breast tumors, draining lymph nodes, adjacent tissues (dated by TCRdb to the mid-2010s). Lymph node samples were obtained from the axillary draining lymph nodes of breast cancer patients. Library preparation used multiplex PCR. The sequencing machine was an Illumina HiSeq 2000. TCRdb took the public reads, trimmed them with fastp at Q25, ran MiXCR for clone calling and kept in-frame beta chains. Rows with one shared CDR3 protein collapse into an entry with the most common genes and DNA. The sample includes 150,000 to 250,000 distinct CDR3 sequences, with over 25% observed a single time. 4% to 4.5% of the sample goes to the ten largest clones. Sequencing was done on a sample of axillary lymph node tissue. These receptors were collected from a female donor with breast cancer. Some clones in this sample may be carry-over from other donors' samples.

The chain joins TRBV14 to TRBJ1-2; D is ambiguous. V was clipped by 1 base and J by 0 bases, with 18 bases between them. The germline gives CDR1 SGHDN, CDR2 FVKESK. This CDR3 is built from 18 residues. The CDR3 loop is CASSQVETQYTANYGYTF. The CDR3 DNA reads as TGTGCCAGCAGCCAAGTCGAGACCCAGTACACAGCTAACTATGGCTACACCTTC.

To note about this clonotype: The junction and the germline gene differ at one end; a read error may be behind it. The rearrangement joins TRBV7-9 to TRBJ2-5; D is possibly TRBD1 (5 bases). The CDR3 runs to 13 residues. Germline V CDR1 and CDR2: SEHNR, FQNEAQ (reference sequence). DNA for the CDR3: TGTGCCAGCAGCTCAGCCGGACAAGAGACCCAGCACTTC. Protein: CASSSAGQETQHF.

This clonotype is a singleton in its sample. A much larger clone lies one base from this, so it may be a read error. V and J are TRBV27 and TRBJ2-2; TRBD2 aligns across 7 bases. The germline V gene has CDR1 MNHEY and CDR2 SMNVEV (reference sequence). The CDR3 consists of 15 residues. The CDR3 DNA follows: TGTGCCAGCAGTTTCGGGGGGACCTACACCGGGGAGCTGCTTTTT. This translates into CASSFGGTYTGELLF.

This clonotype occurred many times. The chain has TRBV7-9 and TRBJ2-7, with 11 bases aligning to TRBD1. V shed 3 bases, J shed 3 bases, and the junction held 13 bases outside the gene matches. Per germline, CDR1 SEHNR and CDR2 FQNEAQ (reference sequence). This CDR3 region has 18 residues. CDR3 residues: CASSLGQGDHYPNYEQYF. CDR3 sequence (DNA): TGTGCCAGCAGCTTGGGACAGGGGGACCACTATCCGAACTACGAGCAGTACTTC.

V and J are TRBV7-2 and TRBJ2-3; 7 nucleotides match TRBD2. Germline V gene data show CDR1 as SGHTA and CDR2 as FQGNSA. This CDR3 comprises 16 residues. The J segment lost 0 bases and the V segment lost 7 bases, leaving 10 bases of the junction unmatched. This CDR3 is CASTGGPNLSTDTQYF. CDR3 nucleotides: TGTGCCAGCACGGGAGGTCCGAACCTTAGCACAGATACGCAGTATTTT.

This clonotype has ten or more counts. The rearrangement links TRBV29-1 to TRBJ2-2; TRBD1 might be the D (6 bases). Trimming shortened V by 7 bases and J by 2 bases, and 20 bases separated the two germline ends. Germline V gene lookup returns CDR1 SQVTM and CDR2 ANQGSEA. This CDR3 has 16 amino acids. The CDR3 DNA reads TGCAGCGCACTGGGATTACCGGACAGAAACACCGGGGAGCTGTTTTTT. Translation gives CSALGLPDRNTGELFF.

The table lists this clonotype with a few counts. A clone one base away is much larger, so this may be a read error. CDR3 protein: CSAPGRDFSSEQYF. The CDR3 nucleotides read TGCAGTGCTCCCGGCCGGGACTTCTCCTCCGAGCAGTACTTC. The chain is built from TRBV20-1 and TRBJ2-7; TRBD2 is a possible D gene (6 bases). CDR1 DFQATT and CDR2 SNEGSKA come from the germline V gene (reference sequence). This CDR3 has 14 amino acids.

This clonotype was counted many times. The chain employs TRBV18 and TRBJ2-7; D tentatively reads TRBD1 or TRBD2 (5 bases each). Germline lookup yields CDR1 KGHSH and CDR2 LQKENI. V shed 2 bases and J shed 3 bases, with 11 bases lying between them. CDR3 length equals 14 residues. The CDR3 nucleotides read TGTGCCAGCTCACCAGGGGGTGGGTACTACGAGCAGTACTTC. Its translation: CASSPGGGYYEQYF.

The chain is built from TRBV7-3 and TRBJ2-3; D uncertain. The end of the DNA aligns better with TRBJ1-5, so the J call may be wrong. Germline V lookup: CDR1 SGHTA, CDR2 FQGTGA. The CDR3 has 15 residues. The CDR3 DNA reads as TGTGCCAGCAGTTTCGGTACTAGCGGACGGGATACGCAGCATTTT. Its translation: CASSFGTSGRDTQHF.

The chain uses TRBV7-2 and TRBJ2-5; TRBD2 matches 9 bases. The J segment lost 2 bases and the V segment lost 9 bases, leaving 4 bases of the junction unmatched. The CDR3 sequence is 13 residues long. Germline values: CDR1 SGHTA, CDR2 FQGNSA. The CDR3 region has the DNA TGTGCCAGACGAGCGGGGGGACAAGAGACCCAGTACTTC. Translated: CARRAGGQETQYF.

There are many counts of this clonotype. The V gene is TRBV20-1, the J gene TRBJ2-2, with TRBD1 matching over 7 bases. V gave up 3 bases and J gave up 4 bases; unmatched junction bases: 5. CDR3 length equals 14 residues. Germline assignment: CDR1 DFQATT and CDR2 SNEGSKA (reference sequence). CDR3 residues: CSASKGAGTGELFF. As DNA, the CDR3 is TGCAGTGCTAGTAAGGGGGCAGGCACCGGGGAGCTGTTTTTT.

This clonotype has at least ten counts. The chain uses TRBV7-8 and TRBJ2-5; the match to TRBD2 covers 9 bases. J gave up 4 bases and V 3 bases, and 6 bases lay outside the gene matches. Germline CDR1 SGHVS, CDR2 FQNEAQ. CDR3 size: 15 residues. The CDR3 DNA reads TGTGCCAGCAGCTTCTCAGCGGGGGGCAGAGAGACCCAGTACTTC. It specifies CASSFSAGGRETQYF.

This clonotype was seen many times. The chain combines TRBV4-1 with TRBJ1-2, with a tentative D call TRBD1 (6 bases). In germline, CDR1 is MGHRA, CDR2 YSYEKL. The CDR3 spans 15 residues. Trimming cost V 4 bases and J 0 bases, with 12 bases left between them. CDR3 amino acids: CASSPPTGANYGYTF. The CDR3 nucleotides are TGCGCCAGCAGCCCGCCGACAGGTGCTAACTATGGCTACACCTTC.

Ten or more counts support this clonotype. The chain joins TRBV20-1 to TRBJ1-5; 7 nucleotides match TRBD1. The trim removed 4 bases at V and 5 bases at J, leaving 5 bases unmatched. This CDR3 is 13 amino acids long. Germline V gene data show CDR1 as DFQATT and CDR2 as SNEGSKA (reference sequence). DNA of the CDR3: TGCAGTGCTACAGGGGGGGGGGATCAGCCCCAGCATTTT. Its translation: CSATGGGDQPQHF.

The sample holds many counts of this clonotype. The chain uses TRBV6-5 and TRBJ1-6; D may be TRBD1 (5 bases). V lost 4 bases and J lost 5, with 6 bases in between. This CDR3 is built from 13 residues. Germline CDR1 is MNHEY and CDR2 is SVGAGI. The CDR3 region has the DNA TGTGCCAGCAGTTTACAGGATAATTCACCCCTCCACTTT. Its translation is CASSLQDNSPLHF.

This clonotype was recorded a few times. The rearrangement uses TRBV7-3 and TRBJ2-5; the D is unclear. Deletions cut 5 bases from V and 2 bases from J, with 18 bases between. Germline V gene sequence: CDR1 SGHTA, CDR2 FQGTGA. The CDR3 has 16 amino acids. CDR3 in amino acids: CASSPRGPGPQETQYF. CDR3 DNA sequence: TGTGCCAGCAGCCCCCGAGGACCAGGACCGCAAGAGACCCAGTACTTC. Based on the CDR3 plus reference TRBV7-3 and TRBJ2-5, the full variable domain is GAGVSQTPSNKVTEKGKYVELRCDPISGHTALYWYRQSLGQGPEFLIYFQGTGAADDSGLPNDRFFAVRPEGSVSTLKIQRTERGDSAVYLCASSPRGPGPQETQYFGPGTRLLVL.

This clonotype was picked up many times. This chain joins TRBV6-6 and TRBJ2-3; D is uncertain. Trimming cost V 5 bases and J 5 bases, with 20 bases left between them. The CDR3 runs to 16 residues. Germline V gene data show CDR1 as MNHNY and CDR2 as SVGAGI (reference sequence). The CDR3 loop reads CASSPLLSLGGDTQYF. The CDR3 nucleotides are TGTGCCAGCAGTCCCCTGCTCAGCCTGGGCGGAGATACGCAGTATTTT.